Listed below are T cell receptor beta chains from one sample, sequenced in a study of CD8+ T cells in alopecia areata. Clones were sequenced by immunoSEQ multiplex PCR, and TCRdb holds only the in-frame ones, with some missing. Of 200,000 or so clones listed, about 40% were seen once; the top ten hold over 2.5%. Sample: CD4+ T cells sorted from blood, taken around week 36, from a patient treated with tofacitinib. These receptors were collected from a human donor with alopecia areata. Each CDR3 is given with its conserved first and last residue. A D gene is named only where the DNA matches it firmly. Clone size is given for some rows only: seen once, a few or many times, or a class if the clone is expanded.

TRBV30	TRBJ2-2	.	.	TGTGCCTGGAGTGGGGAGACGAACGGGGAGCTGTTTTTT	CAWSGETNGELFF
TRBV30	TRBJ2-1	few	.	TGTGCCTGGAGTGTAGGCCTAAAATCCTACAATGAGCAGTTCTTC	CAWSVGLKSYNEQFF
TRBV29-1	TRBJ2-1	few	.	TGCAGCGTTGTAACTTCGGGCCAAAGGGAGCAGTTCTTC	CSVVTSGQREQFF
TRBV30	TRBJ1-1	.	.	TGTGCCTGGACCAAAGGGTGGGGTACTGAAGCTTTCTTT	CAWTKGWGTEAFF
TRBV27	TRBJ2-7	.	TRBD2	TGTGCCAGCAGTCCGACTAGCGGGAGCAGGTACGAGCAGTACTTC	CASSPTSGSRYEQYF
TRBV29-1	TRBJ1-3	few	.	TGCAGCGTTGAAGATCCCACAAGAATGTACCTCTTT	CSVEDPTRMYLF
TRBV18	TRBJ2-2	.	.	TGTGCCAGCTCACCACAGGGGCCTACGGGAACCGGGGAGCTGTTTTTT	CASSPQGPTGTGELFF
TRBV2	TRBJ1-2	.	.	TGTGCCAGCAGTGAAGGAACGGAGTATGGCTACACCTTC	CASSEGTEYGYTF
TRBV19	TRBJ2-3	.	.	TGTGCCAGTACCAGTGGGGGAGATACGCAGTATTTT	CASTSGGDTQYF
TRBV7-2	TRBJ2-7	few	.	TGTGCCAGCAGTATACAGGGTGGGGCTCTATACGAGCAGTACTTC	CASSIQGGALYEQYF
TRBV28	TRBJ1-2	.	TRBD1	TGTGCCAGCAGTTTCCCACCAGGGGGTATTGGCTACACCTTC	CASSFPPGGIGYTF
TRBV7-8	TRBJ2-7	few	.	TGTGCCAGCAAGGAGAGGACAGGGCGAGGTGCGAGCGGGGGGAGCTCCTACGAGCAGTACTTC	CASKERTGRGASGGSSYEQYF
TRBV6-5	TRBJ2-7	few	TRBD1	TGTGCCAGCAGTTACCCCTCTGGGGAAGGGACAGGCGAGCAGTACTTC	CASSYPSGEGTGEQYF
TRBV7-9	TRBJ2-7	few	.	TGTGCCAGCAGCCCGATGACGGGCGAGCAGTACTTC	CASSPMTGEQYF
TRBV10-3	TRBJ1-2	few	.	TGTGCCATCAGTGAGTCGGGTTCTAACTATGGCTACACCTTC	CAISESGSNYGYTF
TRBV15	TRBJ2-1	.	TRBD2	TGTGCCACCAGCAGAGATCGGGGGACTAGGTGGAATGAGCAGTTCTTC	CATSRDRGTRWNEQFF
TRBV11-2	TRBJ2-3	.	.	TGTGCCAGCAGCTTAGCTGTGGCACCCACAGATACGCAGTATTTT	CASSLAVAPTDTQYF
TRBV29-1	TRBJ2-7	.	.	TGCAGCGTCCACGTTTTGGGCGATTACGAGCAGTACTTC	CSVHVLGDYEQYF
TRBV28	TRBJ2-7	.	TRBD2	TGTGCCAGCAGCCGGACTAGTCCCCCTACCTACGAGCAGTACTTC	CASSRTSPPTYEQYF
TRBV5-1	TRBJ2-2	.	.	TGCGCCAGTCACCCGACGAACACCGGGGAGCTGTTTTTT	CASHPTNTGELFF
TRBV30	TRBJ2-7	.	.	TGTGCCTGGAGCGCGACAGTTAGCTCCTACGAGCAGTACTTC	CAWSATVSSYEQYF
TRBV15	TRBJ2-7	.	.	TGTGCCACCAGCAGAGAAAGTCAAGATAGACACTTC	CATSRESQDRHF
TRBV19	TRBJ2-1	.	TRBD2	TGTGCCAGTAGTCTGGGCCGGGAGGGTATGTTCTTC	CASSLGREGMFF
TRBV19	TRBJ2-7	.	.	TGTGCCAGTAGTATTCCCTCAAGGAGTGGCGCCTACGAGCAGTACTTC	CASSIPSRSGAYEQYF
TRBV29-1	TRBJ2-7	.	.	TGCAGCGTTGAGGGGACACCTCCCAACTACGAGCAGTACTTC	CSVEGTPPNYEQYF
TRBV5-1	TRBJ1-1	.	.	TGCGCCAGCAGCTTGAATACGGGAGGGAGTGGTGAAGCTTTCTTT	CASSLNTGGSGEAFF
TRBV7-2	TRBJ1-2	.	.	TGTGCCAGCAGCTTAGATGGCCAGACCTATGGCTACACCTTC	CASSLDGQTYGYTF
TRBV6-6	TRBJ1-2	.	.	TGTGCCTCGGAGGGGTACGCCGGCTACACCTTC	CASEGYAGYTF
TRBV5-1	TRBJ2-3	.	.	TGCGCCAGCAGCTTAGGGGATACGCAGTATTTT	CASSLGDTQYF
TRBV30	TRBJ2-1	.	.	TGTGCCTGGAGTGTTGCTCGCAGCTCCTACAATGAGCAGTTCTTC	CAWSVARSSYNEQFF
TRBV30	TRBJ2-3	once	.	TGTGCCTGGAGCTCAGGGGGGATTGGAGATACGCAGTATTTT	CAWSSGGIGDTQYF
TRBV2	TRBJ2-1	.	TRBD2	TGTGCCAGCAGTGCGGGACTAGCTGCGCCCAGTTCGTTCTTC	CASSAGLAAPSSFF
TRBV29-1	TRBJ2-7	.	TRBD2	TGCAGCGTGAGACTAGCGGGAGGGCGCAACGAGCAGTACTTC	CSVRLAGGRNEQYF
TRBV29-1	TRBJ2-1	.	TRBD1	TGCAGCGTTGACGGTCCGGGACAGCCCCTGGGGGAGCAGTTCTTC	CSVDGPGQPLGEQFF
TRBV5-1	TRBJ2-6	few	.	TGCGCCAGCAGCTTGCCCCTTGGGGCCAACGTCCTGACTTTC	CASSLPLGANVLTF
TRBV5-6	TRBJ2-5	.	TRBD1	TGTGCCAGCAGCGGCGACAGGGATTTGTTGGAGACCCAGTACTTC	CASSGDRDLLETQYF
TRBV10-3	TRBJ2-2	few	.	TGTGCCATCAGTGAACGCCAGGCCGCCGGGGAGCTGTTTTTT	CAISERQAAGELFF
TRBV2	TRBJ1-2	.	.	TGTGCCAGCACAATGGGGGTTTCTAACTATGGCTACACCTTC	CASTMGVSNYGYTF
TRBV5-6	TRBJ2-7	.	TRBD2	TGTGCCAGCAGCCCCGGGACTAGCGGGAGGGGAGGATACGAGCAGTACTTC	CASSPGTSGRGGYEQYF
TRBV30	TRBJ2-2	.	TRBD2	TGTGCCTGGAAACCCGCTAGCGGGGGCAACACCGGGGAGCTGTTTTTT	CAWKPASGGNTGELFF
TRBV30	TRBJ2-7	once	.	TGTGCCTGGAGTCCTCTGCAGTACTACGAGCAGTACTTC	CAWSPLQYYEQYF
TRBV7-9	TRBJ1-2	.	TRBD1	TGTGCCAGCAGCCGAGGACAGGGCGCTGACTATGGCTACACCTTC	CASSRGQGADYGYTF
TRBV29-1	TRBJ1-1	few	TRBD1	TGCAGCGTTCTACAGGGGGGTAACACTGAAGCTTTCTTT	CSVLQGGNTEAFF
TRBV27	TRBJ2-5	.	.	TGTGCCAGCAGTTTATCGGGTTATCGAGAGACCCAGTACTTC	CASSLSGYRETQYF
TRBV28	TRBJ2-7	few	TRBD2	TGTGCCAGCAGTTTGGCGGGAGCGGCGACCTACGAGCAGTACTTC	CASSLAGAATYEQYF